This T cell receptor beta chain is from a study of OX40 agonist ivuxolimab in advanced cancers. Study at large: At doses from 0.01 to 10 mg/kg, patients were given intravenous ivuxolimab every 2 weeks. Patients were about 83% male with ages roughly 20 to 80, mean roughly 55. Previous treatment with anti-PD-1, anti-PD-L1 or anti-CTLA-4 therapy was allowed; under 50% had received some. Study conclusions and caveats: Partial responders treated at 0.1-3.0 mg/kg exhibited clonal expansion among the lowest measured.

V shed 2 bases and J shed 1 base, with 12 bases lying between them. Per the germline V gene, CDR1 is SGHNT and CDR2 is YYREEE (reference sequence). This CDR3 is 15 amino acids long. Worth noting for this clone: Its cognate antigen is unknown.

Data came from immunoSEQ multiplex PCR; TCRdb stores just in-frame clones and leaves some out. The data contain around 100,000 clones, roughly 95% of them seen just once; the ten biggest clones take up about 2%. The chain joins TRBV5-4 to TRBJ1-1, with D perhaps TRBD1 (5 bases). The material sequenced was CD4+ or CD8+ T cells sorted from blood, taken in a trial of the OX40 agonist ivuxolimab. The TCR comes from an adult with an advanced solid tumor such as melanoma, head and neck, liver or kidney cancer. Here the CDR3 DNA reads TGTGCCAGCAGCTTCTGGACAATTCCGAACACTGAAGCTTTCTTT. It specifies CASSFWTIPNTEAFF.